What follows are 8 T cell receptor beta chains derived from one specimen sequenced in a study of T-cell reconstitution after alpha-beta-depleted transplantation in children. Unique molecular identifiers were built into the TCRbeta library. TCRdb processed the PCR reads anew with MiXCR; each CDR3 protein has one entry. This repertoire shows about 540,000 distinct CDR3 sequences, around 17% found once; its top ten account for 3% to 3.5%. Sample: PBMCs from the stem cell graft donor, taken from the stem cell graft. The receptor source for this set is a human donor who donated a stem cell graft to a child with acute lymphoblastic leukemia.

The V and J genes are TRBV5-1 and TRBJ2-1; 10 nucleotides line up with TRBD2. V dropped 0 bases and J dropped 8; count of bases not matched to a gene: 8. Germline CDR1 and CDR2: SGHRS and YFSETQ. The CDR3 has 16 residues. The CDR3 spells CASSLAIAGGVDEQFF. For the CDR3, the DNA is TGCGCCAGCAGCTTGGCCATAGCGGGAGGAGTCGATGAGCAGTTCTTC.

For the CDR3, the DNA is TGTGCCAGCGTGGCGGGATTGGGCAGGGGCCACGGCGGAGCTTTCTTT. This translates into CASVAGLGRGHGGAFF. The rearrangement joins TRBV6-2 or TRBV6-3 to TRBJ1-1, with D possibly being TRBD1 (6 bases). Germline assignment: CDR1 MNHEY and CDR2 SVGEGT. This CDR3 spans 16 amino acids. V dropped 8 bases and J dropped 10 bases, with 29 bases sitting between them.

This clonotype was found a few times. The J gene is TRBJ2-1, the V gene TRBV20-1; D uncertain. Germline CDR1 and CDR2: DFQATT and SNEGSKA (reference sequence). The V end was cut by 3 bases, the J end by 0 bases, with 12 bases between. The CDR3 covers 15 residues. The CDR3 nucleotides are TGCAGTGCTAGGGGGTCAAGCAGCTCCTACAATGAGCAGTTCTTC. Amino acids: CSARGSSSSYNEQFF.

A few counts support this clonotype. This chain joins TRBV7-2 and TRBJ2-1; 10 bases map to TRBD1. V trimming: 1 base; J trimming: 9 bases; junction bases outside the gene matches: 6. Germline CDR1 SGHTA, CDR2 FQGNSA. CDR3 length: 15 residues. In nucleotides, the CDR3 is TGTGCCAGCAGCTTAGTGACAGGGGGCTTAGGTGAGCAGTTCTTC. Translated, it gives CASSLVTGGLGEQFF.

Remarks on this clonotype: One base away lies a much larger clone, so this may be a sequencing read error. V and J are TRBV5-1 and TRBJ2-5, with D perhaps TRBD2 (5 bases). The V gene's germline CDR1 is SGHRS and CDR2 YFSETQ. This CDR3 spans 11 amino acids. Trimming left V 2 bases short and J 7 bases short, with 6 bases between. The CDR3 DNA reads as TGCGCCAGCAGCTTAGAGGGGACCCAGTACTTC. Protein product: CASSLEGTQYF. The whole variable domain, remainder taken from reference TRBV5-1 and TRBJ2-5, is KAGVTQTPRYLIKTRGQQVTLSCSPISGHRSVSWYQQTPGQGLQFLFEYFSETQRNKGNFPGRFSGRQFSNSRSEMNVSTLELGDSALYLCASSLEGTQYFGPGTRLLVL.

There are a few counts of this clonotype. The chain joins TRBV9 to TRBJ2-7; weak D call: TRBD2 (5 bases). The CDR3 runs to 15 residues. V was shortened by 0 bases and J by 0 bases, with 10 bases between the two germline ends. From germline, CDR1 is SGDLS and CDR2 YYNGEE. CDR3 sequence reads: CASSVEGSVSYEQYF. The CDR3 DNA sequence: TGTGCCAGCAGCGTAGAGGGTAGCGTCTCCTACGAGCAGTACTTC.

This chain connects TRBV2 to TRBJ2-2; D is uncertain. The CDR3 totals 14 residues. Germline V gives CDR1 SNHLY, CDR2 FYNNEI. Trimming stripped 6 bases from V and 2 bases from J, with 10 bases between. The CDR3 is CASRGNGNTGELFF. The CDR3 nucleotides read TGTGCCAGCAGGGGGAACGGAAACACCGGGGAGCTGTTTTTT.

V usage is TRBV6-5 and J usage is TRBJ2-7; D is ambiguous. The CDR3 has 14 residues. Germline CDR1 is MNHEY and CDR2 is SVGAGI. The V end lost 2 bases, the J end lost 3 bases, and 11 bases lay between the germline ends. As DNA, the CDR3 is TGTGCCAGCAGTTACATGGGTCCGGACTACGAGCAGTACTTC. It yields the protein CASSYMGPDYEQYF.